Presented here are 2 T cell receptor beta chains from one specimen sequenced in a study of blood T cell repertoires in COVID-19. TCRdb's table, derived via immunoSEQ multiplex PCR, lists solely in-frame clones and lacks some. The sample consists of 350,000 to 400,000 clones, around 88% of them appearing once. The sample comprised peripheral blood. All receptors derive from a woman in her fifties or sixties with COVID-19, enrolled during active disease.

J is TRBJ1-3 and V is TRBV2; no definite D call. The V end was cut by 6 bases, the J end by 0 bases, with 12 bases between. CDR3 length: 15 amino acids. Germline V lookup: CDR1 SNHLY, CDR2 FYNNEI. CDR3 nucleotide sequence: TGTGCCAGCAGGATGCCGGGGAACTCTGGAAACACCATATATTTT. Its translation: CASRMPGNSGNTIYF.

V usage is TRBV6-2 or TRBV6-3 and J usage is TRBJ1-1; D is ambiguous. The V gene lost 2 bases and the J gene lost 5 bases, with 9 bases spanning the gap. The CDR3 extends over 13 amino acids. From germline, CDR1 is MNHEY and CDR2 SVGEGT. For the CDR3, the DNA is TGTGCCAGCAGTTACGGCGGTGATACTGAAGCTTTCTTT. It translates to CASSYGGDTEAFF.